The present T cell receptor (beta chain) was sequenced within a study of response to subunit inactivated influenza vaccine. This clonotype was detected a few times. Its antigen remains unidentified. Study-level findings and limits: The authors offered the suggestion that each seasonal influenza vaccination recruits few new T cells.

TCRdb itself ran the RT-PCR reads through MiXCR, one entry per CDR3 protein. The sample has around 580,000 distinct CDR3 sequences, 11% to 15% seen once. The CDR3 totals 14 residues. Trimming removed 7 bases from V and 8 bases from J; junction bases left unmatched: 9. Per the germline V gene, CDR1 is MNHNS and CDR2 is SASEGT. The TCR sequence derives from a man aged 50 or older who received an inactivated influenza vaccine. The gene calls are TRBV6-1 and TRBJ1-4; TRBD1 matches 8 bases. The specimen comprised PBMCs from blood, sampled 12 days after vaccination. Here the CDR3 reads CASKKTGADEKLFF. Here the CDR3 DNA reads TGTGCCAGCAAGAAGACAGGGGCGGACGAAAAACTGTTTTTT.